The 21 T cell receptor beta chains listed next were all sequenced from one sample in a study of blood T cell repertoires in COVID-19. The method was immunoSEQ multiplex PCR; TCRdb's version includes in-frame clones alone and lacks a portion of them. The sample carries around 46,000 clones, around 80% recorded once. The specimen sequenced was peripheral blood. These receptors came from a man between 65 and 85 years old with acute or convalescent COVID-19.

This clone was counted between two and nine times. The chain recombines TRBV19 with TRBJ1-5; 9 nucleotides agree with TRBD1. V was clipped by 5 bases and J by 7 bases; unmatched bases: 12. This CDR3 contains 16 residues. Germline V gene data show CDR1 as LNHDA and CDR2 as SQIVND (reference sequence). The DNA for the CDR3 is TGTGCCAGTAGTCTGGGTGGGGACAGGGCGTTCCAGCCCCAGCATTTT. Residues: CASSLGGDRAFQPQHF.

The rearrangement joins TRBV3-1 (or the pseudogene TRBV3-2) to TRBJ1-2; 7 positions match TRBD1. Looked up from germline, CDR1 is LGHDT and CDR2 is YNNKEL (reference sequence). This CDR3 region has 14 residues. The trim removed 5 bases at V and 4 bases at J, leaving 7 bases unmatched. DNA of the CDR3: TGTGCCAGCAGCGCCCGGGACAGAAGCTATGGCTACACCTTC. The encoded protein is CASSARDRSYGYTF.

The chain employs TRBV4-1 and TRBJ1-4, with a weak D call TRBD1 (5 bases). This CDR3 region has 15 residues. V lost 5 bases to trimming and J lost 4 bases, with 14 bases between them. Germline assignment: CDR1 MGHRA and CDR2 YSYEKL. CDR3 residues: CASSGTGVGNEKLFF. The CDR3 DNA is TGCGCCAGCAGCGGTACAGGCGTAGGTAATGAAAAACTGTTTTTT.

This sequence joins TRBV18 and TRBJ2-2; TRBD1 might be the D (5 bases). This CDR3 is 12 amino acids long. Germline V gene sequence: CDR1 KGHSH, CDR2 LQKENI. The ends were cut back, 4 bases at V and 5 bases at J, with 5 bases in the middle. The CDR3 here is CASSRQTGELFF. As DNA, the CDR3 is TGTGCCAGCTCACGACAGACCGGGGAGCTGTTTTTT.

The chain employs TRBV4-1 and TRBJ1-6; D ambiguous. Looked up from germline, CDR1 is MGHRA and CDR2 is YSYEKL. The ends were cut back, 0 bases at V and 13 bases at J, with 16 bases in the middle. The CDR3 sequence is 15 residues long. CDR3 in amino acids: CASSQDQSDIWPLHF. Here the CDR3 DNA reads TGCGCCAGCAGCCAAGATCAGTCCGATATATGGCCCCTCCACTTT.

The rearrangement joins TRBV15 to TRBJ1-2, with a possible D match to TRBD1 (6 bases). The CDR3 loop spans 16 amino acids. Germline CDR1 is LNHNV and CDR2 is YYDKDF (reference sequence). V was shortened by 5 bases and J by 0 bases, with 16 bases between the two germline ends. The CDR3 sequence: CATSERQVPSNYGYTF. CDR3 nucleotide sequence: TGTGCCACCAGCGAACGACAGGTCCCCTCTAACTATGGCTACACCTTC.

About this clone itself: This same CDR3 is encoded by further DNA sequences in the sample. V gene TRBV15 combines with J gene TRBJ1-6; the match to TRBD1 covers 7 bases. With 4 bases clipped from V and 9 bases from J, the junction kept 6 bases outside the gene matches. This CDR3 spans 14 amino acids. Germline-derived CDR1 and CDR2 are LNHNV and YYDKDF (reference sequence). The CDR3 bases are TGTGCCACCAGCAAAAGACAGGGCTTTTCACCCCTCCACTTT. This sequence encodes CATSKRQGFSPLHF. Combining the CDR3 with reference TRBV15 and TRBJ1-6 gives the whole variable domain DAMVIQNPRYQVTQFGKPVTLSCSQTLNHNVMYWYQQKSSQAPKLLFHYYDKDFNNEADTPDNFQSRRPNTSFCFLDIRSPGLGDTAMYLCATSKRQGFSPLHFGNGTRLTVT.

The chain links TRBV7-2 to TRBJ2-1; a weak D match, TRBD1 (6 bases). The V gene lost 0 bases and the J gene lost 10 bases, with 10 bases spanning the gap. The CDR3 loop spans 13 amino acids. Germline assignment: CDR1 SGHTA and CDR2 FQGNSA. CDR3 nucleotide sequence: TGTGCCAGCAGCTTAGCAGGGGGTCGGGAGCAGTTCTTC. Translation: CASSLAGGREQFF.

To note about this clone: Since a much larger clone is just one base distant, this may be a read error. The gene calls are TRBV11-3 and TRBJ1-1; no clear D. This CDR3 has 12 amino acids. V lost 5 bases to trimming and J lost 1 base, with 5 bases between them. Germline V lookup: CDR1 SGHNT, CDR2 YENEEA. The DNA for the CDR3 is TGTGCCAGCAGCCCAGGGAACACTGAAGCTTTCTTT. Encoded protein: CASSPGNTEAFF.

This clone was recorded only once. V gene TRBV6-1 combines with J gene TRBJ2-2; 9 nucleotides align to TRBD2. The CDR3 contains 17 residues. Germline CDR1 reads MNHNS; CDR2 reads SASEGT. The J segment lost 4 bases and the V segment lost 4 bases, leaving 10 bases of the junction unmatched. CDR3 region: CASSVGSGGIGTGELFF. The DNA of the CDR3 is TGTGCCAGCAGTGTAGGTAGCGGGGGAATCGGCACCGGGGAGCTGTTTTTT.

This chain joins TRBV11-3 and TRBJ2-3; D is perhaps TRBD2 (5 bases). Germline values: CDR1 SGHNT, CDR2 YENEEA. V lost 4 bases and J 4 bases, leaving 12 bases between the germline ends. The CDR3 is 14 amino acids. The CDR3 here is CASSSGGGADTQYF. CDR3 sequence (DNA): TGTGCCAGCAGCTCAGGAGGTGGGGCAGATACGCAGTATTTT.

This clone was recorded only once. The J gene is TRBJ2-1, the V gene TRBV10-2, with 9 bases identical to TRBD2. The CDR3 consists of 16 residues. CDR1 is WSHSY, CDR2 SAAADI, per germline. Losses at the gene ends were 8 bases for V and 8 bases for J; bases not matched to a gene: 16. The CDR3 coding sequence is TGCGCCAGCCTTGAGCCTGGGCGGGGGGGCTCGTATGAGCAGTTCTTC. As protein: CASLEPGRGGSYEQFF.

This chain connects TRBV6-5 to TRBJ2-1; D possibly corresponds to TRBD1 (5 bases). V was cut by 1 base and J by 4 bases, with 8 bases left in between. CDR3 size: 14 residues. Per the germline V gene, CDR1 is MNHEY and CDR2 is SVGAGI. The CDR3 DNA is TGTGCCAGCAGTTACTTCGACAGATACAATGAGCAGTTCTTC. Translated: CASSYFDRYNEQFF.

V gene TRBV3-1 (or the pseudogene TRBV3-2) combines with J gene TRBJ1-4; 7 positions agree with TRBD1. This CDR3 has 14 residues. The J segment lost 5 bases and the V segment lost 4 bases, leaving 4 bases of the junction unmatched. Germline loops: CDR1 LGHDT, CDR2 YNNKEL (reference sequence). CDR3 region: CASSPGQLNEKLFF. CDR3 coding DNA: TGTGCCAGCAGCCCGGGACAGTTAAATGAAAAACTGTTTTTT.

The chain recombines TRBV24-1 with TRBJ2-1; TRBD1 matches 9 bases. Trimming removed 7 bases from V and 3 bases from J; junction bases left unmatched: 6. The CDR3 sequence is 15 residues long. Germline lookup yields CDR1 KGHDR and CDR2 SFDVKD. The CDR3, as DNA: TGTGCCACCAGCAGGGACAGGGCGAACTACAATGAGCAGTTCTTC. This gives the protein CATSRDRANYNEQFF.

This clone was observed a few times. The V call is TRBV9, the J call TRBJ1-4; TRBD1 is a possible D gene (6 bases). The V end lost 2 bases, the J end lost 5 bases, and 10 bases lay between the germline ends. From germline, CDR1 is SGDLS and CDR2 YYNGEE. The CDR3 is made up of 14 amino acids. CDR3 amino acids: CASSVGQPNEKLFF. The DNA of the CDR3 is TGTGCCAGCAGCGTCGGACAGCCCAATGAAAAACTGTTTTTT.

The V call is TRBV5-1, the J call TRBJ2-6; 10 bases map to TRBD1. The CDR3 is 16 amino acids. Germline V CDR1 and CDR2: SGHRS, YFSETQ. The V and J ends lost 3 bases and 4 bases, in that order; junction bases with no gene match: 4. The CDR3 loop is CASSWTGGTGANVLTF. The CDR3 DNA sequence: TGCGCCAGCAGCTGGACAGGGGGAACAGGGGCCAACGTCCTGACTTTC.

The gene calls are TRBV18 and TRBJ2-5; 8 bases fit TRBD1. The V segment lost 3 bases and the J segment 3 bases; nucleotides outside the gene matches: 6. This CDR3 comprises 15 residues. Germline assignment: CDR1 KGHSH and CDR2 LQKENI. Here the CDR3 reads CASSPWDRSEETQYF. The CDR3 coding sequence is TGTGCCAGCTCACCGTGGGACAGGTCTGAAGAGACCCAGTACTTC. Supplemented by reference TRBV18 and TRBJ2-5, the full variable domain reads NAGVMQNPRHLVRRRGQEARLRCSPMKGHSHVYWYRQLPEEGLKFMVYLQKENIIDESGMPKERFSAEFPKEGPSILRIQQVVRGDSAAYFCASSPWDRSEETQYFGPGTRLLVL.

The genes are TRBV4-2 and TRBJ2-2; 12 nucleotides align to TRBD2. The trim removed 0 bases at V and 7 bases at J, leaving 0 bases unmatched. Germline-derived CDR1 and CDR2 are LGHNA and YNFKEQ. This CDR3 is 15 amino acids long. This CDR3 is CASSQELAGGGELFF. For the CDR3, the DNA is TGTGCCAGCAGCCAAGAACTAGCGGGAGGCGGGGAGCTGTTTTTT.

This clone was recorded a few times. This rearrangement joins TRBV7-9 to TRBJ2-1; 9 nucleotides agree with TRBD2. J was trimmed by 8 bases and V by 2 bases; bases with no gene match: 10. Germline loops: CDR1 SEHNR, CDR2 FQNEAQ (reference sequence). The CDR3 contains 16 residues. This CDR3 is CASSLRSLAGMDEQFF. The CDR3 nucleotides are TGTGCCAGCAGCTTAAGATCGCTAGCGGGGATGGATGAGCAGTTCTTC.

This sequence joins TRBV10-1 and TRBJ1-6; 7 positions match TRBD1. Germline values: CDR1 WNHNN, CDR2 SYGVQD (reference sequence). The CDR3 spans 15 residues. The trim removed 6 bases at V and 7 bases at J, leaving 9 bases unmatched. The CDR3 loop is CASSTDRPGNSPLHF. The CDR3 DNA reads TGCGCCAGCAGCACGGACAGGCCGGGGAATTCACCCCTCCACTTT.